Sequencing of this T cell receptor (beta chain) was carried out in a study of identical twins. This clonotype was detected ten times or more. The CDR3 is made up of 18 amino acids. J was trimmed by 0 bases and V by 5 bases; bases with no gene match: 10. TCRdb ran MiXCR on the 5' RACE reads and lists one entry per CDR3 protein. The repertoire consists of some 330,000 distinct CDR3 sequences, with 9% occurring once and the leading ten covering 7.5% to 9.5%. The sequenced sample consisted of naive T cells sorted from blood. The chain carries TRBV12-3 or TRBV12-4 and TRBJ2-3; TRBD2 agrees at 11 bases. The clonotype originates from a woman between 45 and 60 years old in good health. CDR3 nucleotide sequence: TGTGCCAGCAGTACCACTAGCGGGAGAGGTGTAAGCACAGATACGCAGTATTTT. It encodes CASSTTSGRGVSTDTQYF.